The subject of this entry is one T cell receptor beta chain. A read error may account for a junction end that differs from germline. This sample was taken from a study of blood T cell repertoires in COVID-19. Study background: PBMCs, B-cell-depleted T cells, or T cells provided the cDNA or gDNA that made up the material.

There are 14 residues in the CDR3. The germline gives CDR1 MNHNS, CDR2 SASEGT. TCRdb keeps only in-frame clones here, not all; method: immunoSEQ multiplex PCR. The table lists 200,000 to 250,000 clones, 70% to 90% of them singletons. The chain carries TRBV6-1 and TRBJ2-7; 8 positions match TRBD1. The TCR was taken from a man aged 45 to 65 with acute or convalescent COVID-19. Material: peripheral blood. The CDR3 region is CASSDYGGQALQNF. DNA for the CDR3: TGTGCCAGCAGTGATTACGGGGGACAGGCTCTCCAAAACTTC.